The 19 T cell receptor beta chains listed next were all sequenced from one sample in a study of blood T cells in healthy people across ages. Together with a sample-barcoded 5' primer, a J-beta primer mix was included in a second PCR lasting roughly 6 to 12 cycles. One entry per CDR3 protein results from TCRdb running MiXCR on the 5' RACE reads. The table shows under 1,100,000 distinct CDR3 sequences, with roughly 24% occurring only once. These data also formed part of another study, on T cells of mothers and their children.

The sequencing input was blood. These receptors were taken from a girl aged 2-10 years in good health.

This clonotype was observed a handful of times. At one boundary the junction diverges from the germline segment, which might be a read error. CDR3 sequence: CASSLVASPEGGF. In DNA, the CDR3 is TGTGCCAGCAGTTTAGTTGCCAGCCCAGAGGGAGGCTTT. The chain couples TRBV12-3 or TRBV12-4 to TRBJ1-1; D is unresolved. This CDR3 is built from 13 residues.

This clonotype showed up just a few times. The chain carries TRBV7-2 and TRBJ2-7; no clear D. Germline lookup yields CDR1 SGHTA and CDR2 FQGNSA. The CDR3 has 14 amino acids. The V end lost 2 bases, the J end lost 6 bases, and 14 bases lay between the germline ends. CDR3 loop: CASSLNGGNLEQYF. The DNA of the CDR3 is TGTGCCAGCAGCTTAAACGGCGGAAATCTCGAGCAGTACTTC.

There are a few counts of this clonotype. CDR3 sequence: CASSQGAASGGRGNIQYF. CDR3 bases: TGCGCCAGCAGCCAAGGGGCGGCTAGCGGGGGGCGTGGTAACATTCAGTACTTC. This chain uses TRBV4-1 with TRBJ2-4; 11 bases map to TRBD2. V shed 1 base and J 7 bases; nucleotides not matched to a gene: 12. The CDR3 loop spans 18 amino acids. CDR1 is MGHRA, CDR2 YSYEKL, per germline.

In its sample, this clonotype was seen a few times. This chain connects TRBV4-2 to TRBJ2-1; TRBD2 matches 10 bases. Germline CDR1 and CDR2: LGHNA and YNFKEQ. Trimming removed 1 base from V and 15 bases from J; junction bases left unmatched: 15. The CDR3 runs 16 residues. CDR3 region: CASSQAREASGSSRFF. The CDR3 coding sequence is TGTGCCAGCAGCCAAGCGAGAGAGGCTAGCGGGAGTTCGCGGTTCTTC.

The gene calls are TRBV20-1 and TRBJ2-3; D might be TRBD2 (6 bases). The CDR3 loop spans 13 amino acids. Germline V CDR1 and CDR2: DFQATT, SNEGSKA (reference sequence). V was pared by 6 bases and J by 4 bases, with 14 bases between. The CDR3 DNA is TGCAGTGCCCAGCCTGGCGGGGCAGATACGCAGTATTTT. Its translation: CSAQPGGADTQYF.

The chain carries TRBV7-2 and TRBJ2-5; perhaps TRBD2 as D (5 bases). Germline V CDR1 and CDR2: SGHTA, FQGNSA. This CDR3 has 14 amino acids. The V and J ends lost 5 bases and 5 bases respectively, with 15 bases between them. The CDR3 loop reads CASSRTGIWETQYF. CDR3 DNA: TGTGCCAGCAGCCGGACGGGGATCTGGGAGACCCAGTACTTC.

V gene TRBV6-6 combines with J gene TRBJ1-4; D call uncertain. CDR1 and CDR2 from the germline V gene are MNHNY and SVGAGI (reference sequence). The CDR3 consists of 16 residues. The V gene lost 4 bases and the J gene lost 8 bases, with 20 bases spanning the gap. For the CDR3, the DNA is TGTGCCAGCAGTTCGGCCGACGGAAACCCTTACGAAAAACTGTTTTTT. It specifies CASSSADGNPYEKLFF.

DNA of the CDR3: TGTGCCAGCAGCGAGTACGGGACTGAGCTAGAGACCCAGTACTTC. Encoded protein: CASSEYGTELETQYF. This chain links TRBV28 with TRBJ2-5; D perhaps matches TRBD2 (6 bases). Germline CDR1 MDHEN, CDR2 SYDVKM. Trimming shortened V by 6 bases and J by 4 bases, and 18 bases separated the two germline ends. The CDR3 totals 15 residues.

This clonotype was detected a few times. The V call is TRBV6-5, the J call TRBJ2-1; D may correspond to TRBD1 or TRBD2 (5 bases each). The germline V gene has CDR1 MNHEY and CDR2 SVGAGI. The CDR3 contains 14 residues. Trimming removed 5 bases at V and 14 bases at J, with 22 bases between. The CDR3 loop reads CASSPSRGALGEFF. DNA of the CDR3: TGTGCCAGCAGTCCATCCCGTGGAGCCCTGGGGGAGTTCTTC.

This clonotype was seen a handful of times. CDR3 sequence reads: CASSLDKPTGSSEQYF. The DNA for the CDR3 is TGTGCCAGCAGCTTAGATAAACCGACAGGGTCTAGCGAGCAGTACTTC. V and J are TRBV7-9 and TRBJ2-5; 7 bases are shared with TRBD1. The J call may be in error: the DNA end matches TRBJ2-7 better. Per germline, CDR1 SEHNR and CDR2 FQNEAQ (reference sequence). The CDR3 extends over 16 amino acids.

A few counts support this clonotype. This chain joins TRBV28 and TRBJ1-1, with 8 bases lining up with TRBD1. There are 15 residues in the CDR3. CDR1 MDHEN and CDR2 SYDVKM come from the germline V gene. Trimming removed 6 bases from V and 9 bases from J; junction bases left unmatched: 15. The CDR3 nucleotides are TGTGCCAGCAGCGCGCGAAAAGACAGGGGCTTAAAAGCTTTCTTT. It encodes CASSARKDRGLKAFF.

CDR3 coding DNA: TGTGCCAGCAGTACAAGGGGGGACTCCACTGAAGCTTTCTTT. This translates into CASSTRGDSTEAFF. The genes are TRBV6-6 and TRBJ1-1, with a weak D call TRBD1 (6 bases). Germline-derived CDR1 and CDR2 are MNHNY and SVGAGI (reference sequence). This CDR3 spans 14 amino acids. V lost 5 bases, J lost 4 bases, and 14 bases lay in between.

The V and J genes are TRBV5-1 and TRBJ1-2, with D perhaps matching TRBD1 (6 bases). The ends were cut back, 0 bases at V and 1 base at J, with 10 bases in the middle. Germline CDR1 reads SGHRS; CDR2 reads YFSETQ. The CDR3 loop spans 15 amino acids. CDR3 in DNA: TGCGCCAGCAGCTTGGGGACAGAAAATAACTATGGCTACACCTTC. It specifies CASSLGTENNYGYTF.

Regarding this clonotype: One junction end disagrees with the germline gene, perhaps due to a read error. V is TRBV12-3 or TRBV12-4 and J is TRBJ1-2; D gene uncertain. This CDR3 contains 12 residues. CDR3: CASSPRGYAYTF. The CDR3 DNA reads TGTGCCAGCAGTCCTAGAGGCTATGCCTACACCTTC.

The rearrangement links TRBV20-1 to TRBJ2-7; D is possibly TRBD1 or TRBD2 (7 bases each). This CDR3 contains 15 residues. Germline values: CDR1 DFQATT, CDR2 SNEGSKA (reference sequence). V was clipped by 0 bases and J by 5 bases, with 17 bases between them. In nucleotides, the CDR3 is TGCAGTGCTAGAGATTTCGGGCAGGGGGGGGACGAGCAGTACTTC. Its translation is CSARDFGQGGDEQYF.

This clonotype was found a few times. The chain joins TRBV20-1 to TRBJ2-5; 12 nucleotides align to TRBD2. Germline V gene sequence: CDR1 DFQATT, CDR2 SNEGSKA (reference sequence). With 5 bases clipped from V and 5 bases from J, the junction kept 6 bases outside the gene matches. CDR3 length: 14 residues. CDR3 coding DNA: TGCAGTGCTCTGACTAGCGGGGGACAGGAGACCCAGTACTTC. It yields the protein CSALTSGGQETQYF.

The chain employs TRBV3-1 and TRBJ2-3, with TRBD1 matching 9 bases. The germline gives CDR1 LGHDT, CDR2 YNNKEL (reference sequence). V dropped 1 base and J dropped 4; count of bases not matched to a gene: 12. The CDR3 is 18 residues long. The CDR3 bases are TGTGCCAGCAGCCAAGTTTGGGCTCGGGACAGGGAGGCAGATACGCAGTATTTT. It translates to CASSQVWARDREADTQYF.

The V gene is TRBV19, the J gene TRBJ1-5; D not certain. The ends were cut back, 3 bases at V and 5 bases at J, with 5 bases in the middle. This CDR3 has 12 amino acids. Germline values: CDR1 LNHDA, CDR2 SQIVND (reference sequence). For the CDR3, the DNA is TGTGCCAGTAGTATTAACGATCAGCCCCAGCATTTT. It translates to CASSINDQPQHF.

This chain links TRBV12-3 or TRBV12-4 with TRBJ2-5, with D hard to call. This CDR3 is 13 amino acids long. The ends were cut back, 6 bases at V and 4 bases at J, with 12 bases in the middle. CDR3 bases: TGTGCCAGCAGATCCGGCGCCGCAGAGACCCAGTACTTC. This gives the protein CASRSGAAETQYF.